This passage covers 23 T cell receptor beta chains from one sample sequenced in a study of beta chain features in type 1 diabetes. Study results and limitations: In all four CD4+ subsets, TCRB CDR3 length was significantly, moderately reduced in type 1 diabetes.

Every bit of the isolated RNA underwent reverse transcription, so sequencing read expressed TCRB transcripts. The protocol was immunoSEQ multiplex PCR, while the TCRdb copy is restricted to in-frame clones and leaves out a portion. The data show 150,000 to 190,000 clones, approximately 10% seen once. These receptors' targets are unknown. The specimen was central memory CD4+ T cells from blood. These receptors originate from a man aged 30 to 45 with type 1 diabetes.

The V gene is TRBV5-4, the J gene TRBJ1-2; no clear D gene. The CDR3 totals 16 residues. The germline V gene encodes CDR1 SGHNT and CDR2 YYREEE (reference sequence). With 0 bases removed from V and 8 bases from J, the gap between germline ends came to 20 bases. The CDR3 coding sequence is TGTGCCAGCAGCTTGGGTGGTGGGAGAATCGAGCAAGGCTACACCTTC. Its protein product is CASSLGGGRIEQGYTF.

Here the CDR3 DNA reads TGTGCCAGCAGCGTAAGTTCGAAGCTCACCTACGAGCAGTACTTC. Its translation is CASSVSSKLTYEQYF. V usage is TRBV9 and J usage is TRBJ2-7; D remains unclear. Germline assignment: CDR1 SGDLS and CDR2 YYNGEE. Trimming removed 1 base at V and 2 bases at J, with 13 bases between. The CDR3 spans 15 residues. Variable domain in full (rest from reference TRBV9 and TRBJ2-7): DSGVTQTPKHLITATGQRVTLRCSPRSGDLSVYWYQQSLDQGLQFLIQYYNGEERAKGNILERFSAQQFPDLHSELNLSSLELGDSALYFCASSVSSKLTYEQYFGPGTRLTVT.

This chain links TRBV5-1 with TRBJ1-3; 7 bases line up with TRBD1. V lost 5 bases and J lost 0; bases outside the gene matches: 5. The germline gives CDR1 SGHRS, CDR2 YFSETQ. The CDR3 loop spans 15 amino acids. The CDR3 here is CASREQGNSGNTIYF. The CDR3 nucleotides read TGCGCCAGCAGGGAACAGGGGAACTCTGGAAACACCATATATTTT.

CDR3 protein: CSVQGTGAQGYTF. For the CDR3, the DNA is TGCAGCGTTCAAGGGACAGGGGCGCAAGGCTACACCTTC. The chain employs TRBV29-1 and TRBJ1-2, with TRBD1 identical over 10 bases. The CDR3 totals 13 residues. V shed 5 bases, J shed 8 bases, and the junction held 8 bases outside the gene matches. CDR1 SQVTM and CDR2 ANQGSEA come from the germline V gene.

This clone was recorded a few times. V usage is TRBV18 and J usage is TRBJ2-1; D possibly corresponds to TRBD2 (5 bases). V shed 5 bases and J shed 9 bases, with 11 bases lying between them. This CDR3 contains 12 residues. Germline CDR1 and CDR2: KGHSH and LQKENI. The CDR3 here is CASSTRDLEQFF. The CDR3 DNA is TGTGCCAGCTCAACTAGAGACCTTGAGCAGTTCTTC.

Concerning this clone itself: The same CDR3 is also encoded by other DNA sequences in this sample. V usage is TRBV7-9 and J usage is TRBJ2-7, with D possibly matching TRBD2 (5 bases). CDR1 SEHNR and CDR2 FQNEAQ come from the germline V gene (reference sequence). Trimming took off 5 bases at V and 1 base at J, with 6 bases between the two ends. CDR3 length: 12 amino acids. The CDR3 coding sequence is TGTGCCAGCAGCCCGGGGTCCTACGAGCAGTACTTC. This translates into CASSPGSYEQYF.

V gene TRBV7-3 combines with J gene TRBJ1-1; 8 positions match TRBD1. The CDR3 contains 15 residues. V lost 5 bases, J lost 1 base, and 6 bases stayed unmatched. Germline V CDR1 and CDR2: SGHTA, FQGTGA. This CDR3 reads CASSPGDRRNTEAFF. The CDR3 DNA is TGTGCCAGCAGCCCCGGGGACAGGAGGAACACTGAAGCTTTCTTT. Filled out from reference TRBV7-3 and TRBJ1-1, the complete variable domain reads GAGVSQTPSNKVTEKGKYVELRCDPISGHTALYWYRQSLGQGPEFLIYFQGTGAADDSGLPNDRFFAVRPEGSVSTLKIQRTERGDSAVYLCASSPGDRRNTEAFFGQGTRLTVV.

CDR3 amino acids: CASSSDGRNTF. The CDR3 region has the DNA TGTGCCAGCAGCTCCGACGGGAGAAACACCTTC. The V gene is TRBV9, the J gene TRBJ1-2; D remains ambiguous. This CDR3 comprises 11 residues. V shed 4 bases and J shed 12 bases, with 13 bases lying between them. The V gene's germline CDR1 is SGDLS and CDR2 YYNGEE.

The chain employs TRBV5-4 and TRBJ2-7, with D unclear. The CDR3 extends over 13 amino acids. Germline V gives CDR1 SGHNT, CDR2 YYREEE (reference sequence). Trimming took off 0 bases at V and 0 bases at J, with 4 bases between the two ends. The CDR3 protein is CASSLDLSYEQYF. The CDR3 DNA reads as TGTGCCAGCAGCTTGGATCTCTCCTACGAGCAGTACTTC. Supplemented by reference TRBV5-4 and TRBJ2-7, the full variable domain reads ETGVTQSPTHLIKTRGQQVTLRCSSQSGHNTVSWYQQALGQGPQFIFQYYREEENGRGNFPPRFSGLQFPNYSSELNVNALELDDSALYLCASSLDLSYEQYFGPGTRLTVT.

This sequence joins TRBV9 and TRBJ2-7; D is uncertain. This CDR3 has 14 amino acids. The V gene's germline CDR1 is SGDLS and CDR2 YYNGEE. The germline V and J ends were trimmed by 2 bases and 0 bases, with 9 bases remaining between them. Written as DNA, the CDR3 is TGTGCCAGCAGCGTGGAGTATAGCTCCTACGAGCAGTACTTC. Translation gives CASSVEYSSYEQYF.

The sample holds a few counts of this clone. The V and J genes are TRBV28 and TRBJ2-5; TRBD1 agrees at 7 bases. The V and J ends lost 5 bases and 2 bases, in that order; junction bases with no gene match: 5. The CDR3 spans 14 residues. Germline CDR1 reads MDHEN; CDR2 reads SYDVKM. The CDR3 sequence: CASSLKGQQETQYF. Here the CDR3 DNA reads TGTGCCAGCAGTCTGAAGGGACAGCAAGAGACCCAGTACTTC.

The rearrangement joins TRBV7-9 to TRBJ2-3, with TRBD2 matching 10 bases. V shed 5 bases and J 0 bases; nucleotides not matched to a gene: 11. The germline CDR1 and CDR2 sequences are SEHNR and FQNEAQ (reference sequence). This CDR3 is 18 amino acids long. The CDR3 reads CASSTGLADTTSTDTQYF. CDR3 coding DNA: TGTGCCAGCAGCACAGGACTAGCGGATACTACTAGCACAGATACGCAGTATTTT.

This clone came up a few times. The chain carries TRBV18 and TRBJ1-5; 8 bases line up with TRBD1. CDR1 and CDR2 (germline): KGHSH, LQKENI. J gave up 5 bases and V 5 bases, and 2 bases lay outside the gene matches. The CDR3 contains 13 residues. The CDR3 protein is CASSSDRDQPQHF. In DNA form, the CDR3 reads TGTGCCAGCTCATCGGACAGGGATCAGCCCCAGCATTTT.

The chain links TRBV7-3 to TRBJ2-1; 11 bases match TRBD2. Germline V CDR1 and CDR2: SGHTA, FQGTGA. The CDR3 covers 15 residues. The V and J ends lost 5 bases and 7 bases, in that order; junction bases with no gene match: 7. CDR3: CASSISGRGLNEQFF. The CDR3 DNA follows: TGTGCCAGCAGCATTAGCGGGAGGGGATTGAATGAGCAGTTCTTC.

The chain recombines TRBV5-1 with TRBJ1-1; 9 nucleotides align to TRBD1. Trimming removed 4 bases from V and 0 bases from J; junction bases left unmatched: 4. This CDR3 comprises 15 residues. Germline CDR1 SGHRS, CDR2 YFSETQ. The CDR3 nucleotides are TGCGCCAGCAGCCAAGGGACAGGGATGAACACTGAAGCTTTCTTT. Its protein product is CASSQGTGMNTEAFF. Complete variable domain (other parts from reference TRBV5-1 and TRBJ1-1): KAGVTQTPRYLIKTRGQQVTLSCSPISGHRSVSWYQQTPGQGLQFLFEYFSETQRNKGNFPGRFSGRQFSNSRSEMNVSTLELGDSALYLCASSQGTGMNTEAFFGQGTRLTVV.

The chain joins TRBV6-5 to TRBJ2-2; D is perhaps TRBD2 (6 bases). Germline V gene data show CDR1 as MNHEY and CDR2 as SVGAGI. The CDR3 is 15 residues long. V lost 4 bases to trimming and J lost 6 bases, with 15 bases between them. The CDR3 DNA follows: TGTGCCAGCAGTTTATCCATGTGGGGGGCCGGGGAGCTGTTTTTT. Translated, it gives CASSLSMWGAGELFF.

V and J are TRBV29-1 and TRBJ1-5, with TRBD1 matching over 9 bases. The ends lost 7 bases at V and 2 bases at J; junction bases unmatched: 6. The CDR3 is 14 residues long. Germline CDR1 reads SQVTM; CDR2 reads ANQGSEA. CDR3 sequence: CSAVTGGGNQPQHF. CDR3 coding DNA: TGCAGCGCCGTGACAGGGGGAGGCAATCAGCCCCAGCATTTT. The variable domain in full, completed from reference TRBV29-1 and TRBJ1-5, reads SAVISQKPSRDICQRGTSLTIQCQVDSQVTMMFWYRQQPGQSLTLIATANQGSEATYESGFVIDKFPISRPNLTFSTLTVSNMSPEDSSIYLCSAVTGGGNQPQHFGDGTRLSIL.

The chain links TRBV7-9 to TRBJ2-7, with 8 positions matching TRBD2. This CDR3 comprises 15 residues. Trimming at V came to 5 bases and at J to 4 bases, leaving 10 bases not matched to a gene. Germline CDR1 is SEHNR and CDR2 is FQNEAQ (reference sequence). CDR3 loop: CASSPGTRDLYEQYF. Here the CDR3 DNA reads TGTGCCAGCAGCCCAGGGACTAGGGACCTATACGAGCAGTACTTC. Supplemented by reference TRBV7-9 and TRBJ2-7, the full variable domain reads DTGVSQNPRHKITKRGQNVTFRCDPISEHNRLYWYRQTLGQGPEFLTYFQNEAQLEKSRLLSDRFSAERPKGSFSTLEIQRTEQGDSAMYLCASSPGTRDLYEQYFGPGTRLTVT.

The V gene is TRBV6-5, the J gene TRBJ2-3; 13 positions match TRBD2. This CDR3 has 15 amino acids. After removal of 5 bases from V and 5 bases from J, the junction contained 4 bases not matched to a gene. Germline CDR1 and CDR2: MNHEY and SVGAGI. The CDR3 protein is CASSGLAGVVDTQYF. The CDR3 DNA is TGTGCCAGCAGTGGACTAGCGGGAGTTGTAGATACGCAGTATTTT.

This chain connects TRBV5-4 to TRBJ2-5; D uncertain. V was pared by 0 bases and J by 6 bases, with 15 bases between. The CDR3 sequence is 15 residues long. Germline loops: CDR1 SGHNT, CDR2 YYREEE (reference sequence). CDR3 loop: CASSLGSAGFQTQYF. For the CDR3, the DNA is TGTGCCAGCAGCTTGGGAAGCGCCGGGTTTCAGACCCAGTACTTC.

The chain recombines TRBV6-5 with TRBJ2-7; D is possibly TRBD1 (5 bases). The germline V gene encodes CDR1 MNHEY and CDR2 SVGAGI. This CDR3 is 13 amino acids long. V was cut by 6 bases and J by 3 bases, with 12 bases left in between. CDR3 bases: TGTGCCAGCAGCCAAAGGGGCGGCTACGAGCAGTACTTC. Translation gives CASSQRGGYEQYF.

This clone appeared a few times. The V gene is TRBV11-3, the J gene TRBJ2-1; 7 bases line up with TRBD2. With V trimmed by 1 base and J by 8 bases, 8 bases remained unmatched. Per germline, CDR1 SGHNT and CDR2 YENEEA. The CDR3 consists of 15 residues. CDR3 sequence reads: CASSLGGLGTYEQFF. CDR3 nucleotide sequence: TGTGCCAGCAGCTTAGGAGGACTAGGCACCTATGAGCAGTTCTTC.

In this sample, this clone turned up a few times. The chain uses TRBV2 and TRBJ2-7; possibly TRBD1 for D (6 bases). The CDR3 has 12 residues. Looked up from germline, CDR1 is SNHLY and CDR2 is FYNNEI. V was trimmed by 8 bases and J by 3 bases, leaving 11 bases between them. The CDR3 coding sequence is TGTGCCAGCTCACAGGGTATCTACGAGCAGTACTTC. This encodes CASSQGIYEQYF.